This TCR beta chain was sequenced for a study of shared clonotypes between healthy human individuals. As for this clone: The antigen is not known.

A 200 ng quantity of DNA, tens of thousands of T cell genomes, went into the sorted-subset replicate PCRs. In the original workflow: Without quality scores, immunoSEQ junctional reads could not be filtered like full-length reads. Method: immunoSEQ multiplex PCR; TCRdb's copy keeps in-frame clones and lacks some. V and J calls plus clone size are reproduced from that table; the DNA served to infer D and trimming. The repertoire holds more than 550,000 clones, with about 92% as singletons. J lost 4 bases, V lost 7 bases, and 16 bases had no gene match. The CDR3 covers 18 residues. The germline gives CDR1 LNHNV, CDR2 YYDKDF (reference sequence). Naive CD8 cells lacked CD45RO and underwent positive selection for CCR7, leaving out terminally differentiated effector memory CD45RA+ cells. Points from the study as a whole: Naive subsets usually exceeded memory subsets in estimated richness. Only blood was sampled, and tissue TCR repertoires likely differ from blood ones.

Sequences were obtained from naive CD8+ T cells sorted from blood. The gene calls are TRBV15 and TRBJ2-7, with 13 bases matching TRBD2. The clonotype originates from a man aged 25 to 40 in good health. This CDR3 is CATTPGLAGEGGTYEQYF. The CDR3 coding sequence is TGTGCCACCACGCCAGGACTAGCGGGAGAGGGTGGTACTTACGAGCAGTACTTC.